This T cell receptor beta chain was obtained from a study of cytomegalovirus exposure and HLA in healthy donors. At the level of the study: Findings of an earlier analysis included roughly 110 million unique TCR beta sequences from about 180 million T cells. Points from the study as a whole: Some V segments (TRBV6-2 and TRBV6-3 among them) were excluded as indistinguishable. Among the sequence variants, a highly shared cluster was likely an artifact of sequencing.

This clone showed up just a few times. Its antigen is unidentified. This PCR relied on a set of 60 Vbeta primers and 13 Jbeta primers. In the study's own analysis: An analysis that came later counted approximately 76 million unique TCR beta chains, approximately 10 million shared. The data were produced by immunoSEQ multiplex PCR, yet TCRdb's version contains in-frame clones alone and is incomplete. Clone size and V and J calls were adopted from that table, with D and trimming inferred from the DNA. This repertoire shows roughly 190,000 clones, about 13% found once; its top ten account for over 6.5%. The V gene lost 0 bases and the J gene lost 1 base, with 11 bases spanning the gap. The CDR3 length is 16 residues. Per germline, CDR1 LGHNA and CDR2 YNFKEQ.

The source material was PBMCs. The sequence came from a man in his fifties in good health and CMV-seropositive. The chain couples TRBV4-2 to TRBJ2-3, with a tentative D call TRBD1 (5 bases). The chain's CDR3 is CASSQEGVHGTDTQYF. In nucleotides, the CDR3 is TGTGCCAGCAGCCAAGAAGGGGTTCACGGCACAGATACGCAGTATTTT.